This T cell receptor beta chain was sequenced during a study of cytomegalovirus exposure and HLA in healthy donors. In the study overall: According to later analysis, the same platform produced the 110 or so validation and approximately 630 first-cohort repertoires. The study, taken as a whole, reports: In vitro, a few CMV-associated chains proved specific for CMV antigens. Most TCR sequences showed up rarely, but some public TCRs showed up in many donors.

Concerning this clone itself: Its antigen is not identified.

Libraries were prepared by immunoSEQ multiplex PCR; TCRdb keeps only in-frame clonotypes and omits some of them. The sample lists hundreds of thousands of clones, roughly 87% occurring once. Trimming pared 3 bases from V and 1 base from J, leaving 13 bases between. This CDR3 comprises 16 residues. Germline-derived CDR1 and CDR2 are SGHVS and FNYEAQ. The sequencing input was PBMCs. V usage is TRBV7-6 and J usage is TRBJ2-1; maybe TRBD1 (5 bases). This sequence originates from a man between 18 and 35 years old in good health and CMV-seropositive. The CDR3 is CASSFADSWSYNEQFF. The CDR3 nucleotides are TGTGCCAGCAGCTTCGCAGACAGTTGGTCCTACAATGAGCAGTTCTTC.